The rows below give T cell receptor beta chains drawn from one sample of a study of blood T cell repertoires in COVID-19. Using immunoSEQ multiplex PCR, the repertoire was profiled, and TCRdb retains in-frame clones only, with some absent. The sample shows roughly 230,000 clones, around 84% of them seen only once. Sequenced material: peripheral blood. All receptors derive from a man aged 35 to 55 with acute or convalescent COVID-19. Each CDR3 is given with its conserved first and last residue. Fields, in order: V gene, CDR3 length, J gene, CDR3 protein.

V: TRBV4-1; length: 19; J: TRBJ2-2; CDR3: CASSQFRASGGANTGELFF
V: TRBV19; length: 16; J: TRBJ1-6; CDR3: CASSMRGQVNNSPLHF
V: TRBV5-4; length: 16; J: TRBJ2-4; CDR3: CASSPGDSLAKNIQYF
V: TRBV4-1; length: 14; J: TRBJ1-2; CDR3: CASRRIGQDYGYTF
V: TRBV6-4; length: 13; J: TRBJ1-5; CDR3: CASRTRPGQPQHF
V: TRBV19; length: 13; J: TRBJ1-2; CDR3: CASSMGQYGGYTF
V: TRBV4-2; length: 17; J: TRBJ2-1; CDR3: CASSPSFGGAIYNEQFF
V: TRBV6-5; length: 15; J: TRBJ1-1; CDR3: CASSRAGVGTTEAFF
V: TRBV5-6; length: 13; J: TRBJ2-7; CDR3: CASSFTNSYEQYF
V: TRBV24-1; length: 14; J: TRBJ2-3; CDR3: CATSERESTDTQYF
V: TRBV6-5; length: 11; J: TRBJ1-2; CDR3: CASSYSTDRLF
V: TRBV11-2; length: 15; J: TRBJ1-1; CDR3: CASSRRSTGSTEAFF
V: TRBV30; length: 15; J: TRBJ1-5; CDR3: CAWSVGRGRGQPQHF
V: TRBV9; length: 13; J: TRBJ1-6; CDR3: CASSVDLNSPLHF
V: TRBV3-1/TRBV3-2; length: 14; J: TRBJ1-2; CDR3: CASSQDGRVYGYTF
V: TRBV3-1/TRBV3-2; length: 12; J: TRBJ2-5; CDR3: CASSLWAETQYF
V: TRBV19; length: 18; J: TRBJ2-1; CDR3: CASSISGGGRGPYNEQFF
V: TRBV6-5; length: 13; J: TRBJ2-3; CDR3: CASRRQGEDTQYF
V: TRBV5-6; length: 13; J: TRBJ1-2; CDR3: CASSLDRVDGYTF
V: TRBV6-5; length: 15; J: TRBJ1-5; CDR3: CASGYTGGAGQPQHF
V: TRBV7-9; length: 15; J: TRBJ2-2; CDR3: CASSLSSGGSGELFF
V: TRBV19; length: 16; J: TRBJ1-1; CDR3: CASTPGHENKNTEAFF
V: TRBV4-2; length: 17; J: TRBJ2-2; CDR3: CASSQEWTSGGSGELFF
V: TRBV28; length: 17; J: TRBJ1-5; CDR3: CASSSYDSYYSNQPQHF
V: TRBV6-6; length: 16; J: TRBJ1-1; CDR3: CASSSTPGAMNTEAFF
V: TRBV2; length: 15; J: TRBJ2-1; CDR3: CASSGTGGSFNQQFF
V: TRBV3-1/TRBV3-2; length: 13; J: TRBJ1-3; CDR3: CASSQAGQDTIYF
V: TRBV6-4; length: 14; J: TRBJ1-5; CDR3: CASSPDSSNQPQHF
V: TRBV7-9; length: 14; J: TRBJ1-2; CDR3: CASRSSGTVSSYTF
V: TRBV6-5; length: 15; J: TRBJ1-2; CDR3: CASSFLGGANYGYTF
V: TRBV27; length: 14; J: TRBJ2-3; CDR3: CASSLEGAGDTQYF
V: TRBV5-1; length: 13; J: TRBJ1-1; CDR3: CASSLFGNTEAFF
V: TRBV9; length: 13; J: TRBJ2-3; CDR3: CASRASGTDTQYF
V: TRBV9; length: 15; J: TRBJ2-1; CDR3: CASSVAGGLYNEQFF
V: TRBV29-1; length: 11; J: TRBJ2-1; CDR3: CSVDRGNEQFF
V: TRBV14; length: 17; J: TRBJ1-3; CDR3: CASSPRTGISSGNTIYF
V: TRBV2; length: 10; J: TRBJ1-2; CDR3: CASRVSGYTF
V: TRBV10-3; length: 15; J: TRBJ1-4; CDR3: CAISELDRRNEKLFF
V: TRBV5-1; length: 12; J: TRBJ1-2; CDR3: CASSLDSHGYTF
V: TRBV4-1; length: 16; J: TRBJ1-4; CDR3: CASSPSRQGINEKLFF
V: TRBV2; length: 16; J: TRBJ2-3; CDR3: CASSDPSGLMQDTQYF